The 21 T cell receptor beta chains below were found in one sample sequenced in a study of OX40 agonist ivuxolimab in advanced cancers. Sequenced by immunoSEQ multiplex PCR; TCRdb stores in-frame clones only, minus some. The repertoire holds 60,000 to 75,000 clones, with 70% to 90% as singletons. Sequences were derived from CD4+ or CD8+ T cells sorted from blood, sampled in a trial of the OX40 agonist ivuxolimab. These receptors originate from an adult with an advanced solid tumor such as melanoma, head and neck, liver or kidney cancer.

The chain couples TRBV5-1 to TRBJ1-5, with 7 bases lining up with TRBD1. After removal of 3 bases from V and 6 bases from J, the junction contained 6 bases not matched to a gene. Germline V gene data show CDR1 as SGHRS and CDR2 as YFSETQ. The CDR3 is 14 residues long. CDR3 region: CASSSGTGVQPQHF. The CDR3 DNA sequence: TGCGCCAGCAGCTCGGGTACAGGGGTTCAGCCCCAGCATTTT.

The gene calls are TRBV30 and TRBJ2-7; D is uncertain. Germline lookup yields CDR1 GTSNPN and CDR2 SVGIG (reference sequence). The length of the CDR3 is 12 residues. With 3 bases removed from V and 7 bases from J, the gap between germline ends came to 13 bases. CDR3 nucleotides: TGTGCCTGGAGCAGGACCCGAAGGGAGCAGTACTTC. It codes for CAWSRTRREQYF.

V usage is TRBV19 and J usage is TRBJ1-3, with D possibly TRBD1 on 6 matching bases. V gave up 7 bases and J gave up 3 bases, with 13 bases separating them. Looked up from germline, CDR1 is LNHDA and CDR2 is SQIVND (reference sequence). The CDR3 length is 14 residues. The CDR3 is CASTSTGFGNTIYF. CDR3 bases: TGTGCCAGTACATCAACAGGGTTTGGAAACACCATATATTTT.

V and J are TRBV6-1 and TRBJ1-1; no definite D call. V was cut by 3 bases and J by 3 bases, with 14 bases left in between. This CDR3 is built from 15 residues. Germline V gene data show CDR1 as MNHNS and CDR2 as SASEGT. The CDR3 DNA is TGTGCCAGCAGTGACTACGCGGCGGAGTACACTGAAGCTTTCTTT. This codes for CASSDYAAEYTEAFF.

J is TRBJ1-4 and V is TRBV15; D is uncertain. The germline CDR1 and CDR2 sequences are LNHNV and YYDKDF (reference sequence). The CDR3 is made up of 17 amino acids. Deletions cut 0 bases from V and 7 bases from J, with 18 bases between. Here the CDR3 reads CATSREEGLGFGEKLFF. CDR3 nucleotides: TGTGCCACCAGCAGAGAGGAAGGATTGGGTTTTGGTGAAAAACTGTTTTTT.

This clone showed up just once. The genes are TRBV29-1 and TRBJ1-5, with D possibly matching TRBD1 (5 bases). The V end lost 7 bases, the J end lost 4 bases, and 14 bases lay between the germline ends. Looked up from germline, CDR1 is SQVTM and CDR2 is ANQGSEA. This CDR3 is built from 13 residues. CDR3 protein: CSAMTDRNQPQHF. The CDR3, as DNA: TGCAGCGCTATGACAGACCGTAATCAGCCCCAGCATTTT.

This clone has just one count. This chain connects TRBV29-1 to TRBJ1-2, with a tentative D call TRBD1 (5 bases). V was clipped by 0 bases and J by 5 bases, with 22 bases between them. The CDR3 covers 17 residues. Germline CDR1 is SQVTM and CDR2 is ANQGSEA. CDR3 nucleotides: TGCAGCGTTGAAGATTTAGGAGTTACCGGGGGTATTTATGGCTACACCTTC. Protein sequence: CSVEDLGVTGGIYGYTF.

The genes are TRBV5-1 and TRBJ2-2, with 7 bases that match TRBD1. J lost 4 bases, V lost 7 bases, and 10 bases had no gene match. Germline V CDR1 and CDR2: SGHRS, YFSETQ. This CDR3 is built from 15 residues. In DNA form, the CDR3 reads TGCGCCAGCCTGAAGAGCCCAGGGGGCACCGGGGAGCTGTTTTTT. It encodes CASLKSPGGTGELFF.

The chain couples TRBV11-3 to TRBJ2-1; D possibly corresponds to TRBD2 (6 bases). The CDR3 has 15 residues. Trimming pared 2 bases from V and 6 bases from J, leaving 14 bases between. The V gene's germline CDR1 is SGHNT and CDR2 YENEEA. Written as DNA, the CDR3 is TGTGCCAGCAGCTTAAGGGGCTCCGGGGGCAATGAGCAGTTCTTC. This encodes CASSLRGSGGNEQFF.

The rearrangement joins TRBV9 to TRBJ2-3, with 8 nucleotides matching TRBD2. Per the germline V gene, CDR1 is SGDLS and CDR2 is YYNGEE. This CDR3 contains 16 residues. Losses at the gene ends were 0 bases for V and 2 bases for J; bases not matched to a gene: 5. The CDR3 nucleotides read TGTGCCAGCAGCGTAGAAGCGGGGGCTGTCACAGATACGCAGTATTTT. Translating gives CASSVEAGAVTDTQYF.

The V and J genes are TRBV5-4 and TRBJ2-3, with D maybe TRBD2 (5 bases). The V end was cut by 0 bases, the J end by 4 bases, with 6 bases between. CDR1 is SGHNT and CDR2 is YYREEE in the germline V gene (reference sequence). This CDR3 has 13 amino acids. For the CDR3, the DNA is TGTGCCAGCAGCTTGGGGCGGGCAGATACGCAGTATTTT. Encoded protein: CASSLGRADTQYF.

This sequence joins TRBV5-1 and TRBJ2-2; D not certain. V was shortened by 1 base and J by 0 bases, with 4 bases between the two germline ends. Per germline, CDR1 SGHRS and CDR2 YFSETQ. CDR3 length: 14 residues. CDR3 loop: CASSLQTNTGELFF. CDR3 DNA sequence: TGCGCCAGCAGCTTGCAGACGAACACCGGGGAGCTGTTTTTT.

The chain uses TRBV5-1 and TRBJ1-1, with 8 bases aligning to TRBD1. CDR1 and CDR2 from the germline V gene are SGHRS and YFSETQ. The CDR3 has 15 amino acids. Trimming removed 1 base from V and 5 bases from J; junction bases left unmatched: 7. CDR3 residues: CASSLTGTGRTEAFF. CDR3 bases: TGCGCCAGCAGCTTGACCGGGACAGGAAGGACTGAAGCTTTCTTT.

The CDR3 DNA sequence: TGTGCCACCAGGACAGGGATCGGGGAGCTGTTTTTT. Its protein is CATRTGIGELFF. The chain joins TRBV15 to TRBJ2-2, with 7 bases fitting TRBD1. J lost 7 bases, V lost 6 bases, and 2 bases had no gene match. This CDR3 region has 12 residues. Germline V gene lookup returns CDR1 LNHNV and CDR2 YYDKDF (reference sequence).

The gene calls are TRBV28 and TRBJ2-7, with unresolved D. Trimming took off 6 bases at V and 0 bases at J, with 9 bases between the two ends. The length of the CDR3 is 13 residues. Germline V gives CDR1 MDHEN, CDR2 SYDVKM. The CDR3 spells CASRAPSSYEQYF. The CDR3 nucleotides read TGTGCCAGCAGGGCCCCAAGCTCCTACGAGCAGTACTTC.

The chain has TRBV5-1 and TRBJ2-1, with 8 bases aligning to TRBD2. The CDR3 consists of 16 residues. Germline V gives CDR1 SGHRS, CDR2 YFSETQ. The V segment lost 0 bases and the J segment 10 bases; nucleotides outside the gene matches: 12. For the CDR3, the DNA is TGCGCCAGCAGCTTGGAGGTAGGGCGCGGGGGGCGAGAGCAGTTCTTC. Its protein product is CASSLEVGRGGREQFF. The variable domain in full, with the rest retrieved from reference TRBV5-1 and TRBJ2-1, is KAGVTQTPRYLIKTRGQQVTLSCSPISGHRSVSWYQQTPGQGLQFLFEYFSETQRNKGNFPGRFSGRQFSNSRSEMNVSTLELGDSALYLCASSLEVGRGGREQFFGPGTRLTVL.

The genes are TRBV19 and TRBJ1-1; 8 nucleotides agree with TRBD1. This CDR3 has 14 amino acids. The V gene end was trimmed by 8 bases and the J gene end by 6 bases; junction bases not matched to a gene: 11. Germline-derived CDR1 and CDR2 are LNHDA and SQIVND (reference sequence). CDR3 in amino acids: CASSLGQGRAEAFF. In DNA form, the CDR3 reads TGTGCCAGTTCGCTAGGACAGGGTCGAGCTGAAGCTTTCTTT.

CDR3 coding DNA: TGTGCCAGCTCACCACCGATGACAGGGAGGGTCACCGGGGAGCTGTTTTTT. Protein sequence: CASSPPMTGRVTGELFF. This chain connects TRBV18 to TRBJ2-2; D tentatively reads TRBD1 or TRBD2 (7 bases each). The CDR3 sequence is 17 residues long. Germline CDR1 is KGHSH and CDR2 is LQKENI. V gave up 0 bases and J gave up 4 bases, with 15 bases separating them.

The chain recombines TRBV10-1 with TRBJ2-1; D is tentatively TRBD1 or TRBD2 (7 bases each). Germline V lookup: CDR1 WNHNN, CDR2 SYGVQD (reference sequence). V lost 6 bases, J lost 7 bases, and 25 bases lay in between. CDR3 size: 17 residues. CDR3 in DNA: TGCGCCAGCAGCAACGTCCGGACCATCCAGGGGGGGAATGAGCAGTTCTTC. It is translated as CASSNVRTIQGGNEQFF.

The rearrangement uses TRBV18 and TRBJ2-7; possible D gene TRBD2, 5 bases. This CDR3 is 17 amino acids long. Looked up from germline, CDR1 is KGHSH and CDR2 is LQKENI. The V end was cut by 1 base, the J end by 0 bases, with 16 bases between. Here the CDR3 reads CASSPRFLDSFSYEQYF. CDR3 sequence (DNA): TGTGCCAGCTCACCACGGTTCCTGGACTCCTTCTCCTACGAGCAGTACTTC.

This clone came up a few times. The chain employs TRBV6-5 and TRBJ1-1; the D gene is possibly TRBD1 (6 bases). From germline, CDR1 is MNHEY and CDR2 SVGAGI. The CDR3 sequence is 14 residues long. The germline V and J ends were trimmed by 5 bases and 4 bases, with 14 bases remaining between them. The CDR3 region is CASSPLGGGTEAFF. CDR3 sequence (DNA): TGTGCCAGCAGTCCACTGGGGGGCGGCACTGAAGCTTTCTTT.